Presented here are 3 T cell receptor beta chains from one specimen sequenced in a study of identical twins. One entry per CDR3 protein results from TCRdb running MiXCR on the 5' RACE reads. This sample has approximately 890,000 distinct CDR3 sequences; 12% occur once, and the top ten carry roughly 1.5%. In addition, the sample was reused for a study of yellow fever vaccine responses in identical twins.

Sequenced sample: PBMCs. The receptors were sampled from a woman between 18 and 29 years old in good health.

This clonotype occurred a few times. The V and J genes are TRBV2 and TRBJ2-1; 7 bases line up with TRBD1. Germline-derived CDR1 and CDR2 are SNHLY and FYNNEI. The CDR3 has 15 residues. Trimming removed 6 bases from V and 9 bases from J; junction bases left unmatched: 14. The CDR3 DNA reads as TGTGCCAGCAGCGACCAGTCGACAGGGATTCCTGAGCAGTTCTTC. It yields the protein CASSDQSTGIPEQFF.

V and J are TRBV15 and TRBJ2-2; a weak D match, TRBD2 (6 bases). Looked up from germline, CDR1 is LNHNV and CDR2 is YYDKDF (reference sequence). The V end was cut by 3 bases, the J end by 5 bases, with 19 bases between. CDR3 length: 17 residues. The CDR3 DNA reads TGTGCCACCAGCAGTATTACTAGCTCCCGAAGAACCGGGGAGCTGTTTTTT. Encoded protein: CATSSITSSRRTGELFF.

V and J are TRBV27 and TRBJ2-3; 8 positions agree with TRBD2. The CDR3 length is 16 residues. The V segment lost 4 bases and the J segment 1 base; nucleotides outside the gene matches: 7. Germline V gene data show CDR1 as MNHEY and CDR2 as SMNVEV (reference sequence). The CDR3 DNA sequence: TGTGCCAGCAGTTCCGGACTAGCAGAGGGCACAGATACGCAGTATTTT. The encoded protein is CASSSGLAEGTDTQYF.